Listed here are 25 T cell receptor beta chains from one sample, sequenced in a study of blood T cell repertoires in COVID-19. Here immunoSEQ multiplex PCR was the method, and the copy in TCRdb shows in-frame clones only, minus some. Of 400,000 to 550,000 clones in the sample, nearly 90% were seen once. The sequenced material came from PBMCs or T cells enriched from blood (not recorded which). The origin of the receptors is a young woman with acute COVID-19.

This chain links TRBV3-1 (or the pseudogene TRBV3-2) with TRBJ1-1; 8 bases agree with TRBD1. The V gene end was trimmed by 0 bases and the J gene end by 3 bases; junction bases not matched to a gene: 9. Germline CDR1 reads LGHDT; CDR2 reads YNNKEL (reference sequence). The CDR3 spans 17 residues. CDR3 DNA: TGTGCCAGCAGCCAAGAATTTCAGGGGGCGCGGGACACTGAAGCTTTCTTT. It codes for CASSQEFQGARDTEAFF.

The chain uses TRBV6-5 and TRBJ1-1; no reliable D call. Trimming shortened V by 5 bases and J by 0 bases, and 13 bases separated the two germline ends. The V gene's germline CDR1 is MNHEY and CDR2 SVGAGI. The CDR3 has 15 residues. The CDR3 sequence: CASSPSYLMNTEAFF. The DNA of the CDR3 is TGTGCCAGCAGTCCAAGCTATCTTATGAACACTGAAGCTTTCTTT.

This clone was counted between two and nine times. V and J are TRBV28 and TRBJ1-2; a weak D match, TRBD1 (5 bases). Germline-derived CDR1 and CDR2 are MDHEN and SYDVKM. The CDR3 runs 11 residues. Deletions cut 7 bases from V and 5 bases from J, with 8 bases between. In nucleotides, the CDR3 is TGTGCCAGCACTGCAGGGTATGGCTACACCTTC. It yields the protein CASTAGYGYTF.

In its sample, this clone was seen once. V and J are TRBV9 and TRBJ2-2; 11 bases match TRBD1. The CDR3 covers 15 residues. Germline-derived CDR1 and CDR2 are SGDLS and YYNGEE. Unmatched junction bases numbered 7, after V lost 4 bases and J lost 8 bases. As DNA, the CDR3 is TGTGCCAGCAGCCCCCCGGGACAGGGGGGTGGGGAGCTGTTTTTT. As protein: CASSPPGQGGGELFF.

This chain uses TRBV18 with TRBJ1-1, with 10 bases that match TRBD1. The germline CDR1 and CDR2 sequences are KGHSH and LQKENI. Trimming took 3 bases from V and 3 from J; bases not matched to a gene: 4. This CDR3 has 15 amino acids. For the CDR3, the DNA is TGTGCCAGCTCACCGGGGACAGGGGAGGACACTGAAGCTTTCTTT. Its translation: CASSPGTGEDTEAFF.

This chain joins TRBV6-5 and TRBJ1-2, with unresolved D. CDR1 is MNHEY and CDR2 is SVGAGI in the germline V gene. This CDR3 contains 16 residues. Between the trimmed V and J ends, which lost 3 bases and 1 base, there was a span of 15 bases. The chain's CDR3 is CASSYHLDGSNYGYTF. Here the CDR3 DNA reads TGTGCCAGCAGTTATCACCTCGACGGGAGTAACTATGGCTACACCTTC.

V and J are TRBV18 and TRBJ2-5; 7 positions match TRBD1. The junction had 7 bases not matched to a gene; V was cut back by 1 base and J by 2 bases. CDR3 length: 16 residues. From germline, CDR1 is KGHSH and CDR2 LQKENI. The CDR3 is CASSPRWTGIQETQYF. The CDR3 DNA reads TGTGCCAGCTCACCACGGTGGACAGGCATTCAAGAGACCCAGTACTTC.

V and J are TRBV18 and TRBJ1-5; no clear D. This CDR3 has 17 residues. Trimming cost V 2 bases and J 6 bases, with 20 bases left between them. CDR1 and CDR2 from the germline V gene are KGHSH and LQKENI. The chain's CDR3 is CASSPSNQVVKTQPQHF. The CDR3 nucleotides read TGTGCCAGCTCACCATCTAACCAAGTAGTCAAAACTCAGCCCCAGCATTTT.

This chain uses TRBV7-9 with TRBJ1-1; 8 positions agree with TRBD1. The germline CDR1 and CDR2 sequences are SEHNR and FQNEAQ (reference sequence). The CDR3 is 16 residues long. V gave up 1 base and J gave up 2 bases; unmatched junction bases: 6. CDR3 amino acids: CASSLVGTGKNTEAFF. CDR3 DNA: TGTGCCAGCAGCTTAGTCGGGACAGGAAAAAACACTGAAGCTTTCTTT.

This sequence joins TRBV4-1 and TRBJ2-3; 10 bases match TRBD2. The CDR3 runs to 16 residues. The V gene end was trimmed by 1 base and the J gene end by 7 bases; junction bases not matched to a gene: 8. Germline CDR1 reads MGHRA; CDR2 reads YSYEKL. The CDR3 is CASSQAESGGAYTQYF. Here the CDR3 DNA reads TGCGCCAGCAGCCAAGCCGAAAGCGGGGGGGCATATACGCAGTATTTT.

Only one count was recorded for this clone. The chain has TRBV11-3 and TRBJ1-4; D remains ambiguous. The CDR3 sequence is 16 residues long. Looked up from germline, CDR1 is SGHNT and CDR2 is YENEEA. With 2 bases removed from V and 0 bases from J, the gap between germline ends came to 10 bases. In nucleotides, the CDR3 is TGTGCCAGCAGCTTACCCCCACAGACAACTAATGAAAAACTGTTTTTT. As protein: CASSLPPQTTNEKLFF.

The chain carries TRBV19 and TRBJ2-2, with 8 nucleotides matching TRBD1. The CDR3 is 14 residues long. Germline CDR1 reads LNHDA; CDR2 reads SQIVND (reference sequence). J lost 3 bases, V lost 7 bases, and 4 bases had no gene match. The CDR3 nucleotides read TGTGCCAGTACAGGGGGCAGGTACACCGGGGAGCTGTTTTTT. Its protein product is CASTGGRYTGELFF.

This clone was detected only once. This CDR3 is CASSPDSGVGGYEQYF. The CDR3 DNA reads as TGTGCCAGCAGCCCAGACAGTGGGGTGGGGGGATACGAGCAGTACTTC. The gene calls are TRBV7-2 and TRBJ2-7; a weak D match, TRBD2 (6 bases). The CDR3 length is 16 residues. The germline V gene has CDR1 SGHTA and CDR2 FQGNSA. Trimming cost V 5 bases and J 4 bases, with 21 bases left between them.

The chain employs TRBV6-2 or TRBV6-3 and TRBJ2-1, with 9 nucleotides matching TRBD2. Germline lookup yields CDR1 MNHEY and CDR2 SVGEGT. V trimming: 2 bases; J trimming: 5 bases; junction bases outside the gene matches: 7. The CDR3 loop spans 16 amino acids. DNA of the CDR3: TGTGCCAGCAGTTACCCCGCGGGAGGGCTGGACAATGAGCAGTTCTTC. Translation: CASSYPAGGLDNEQFF.

This clone was seen just once. This chain connects TRBV18 to TRBJ2-1; unclear D gene. Trimming stripped 3 bases from V and 0 bases from J, with 9 bases between. Looked up from germline, CDR1 is KGHSH and CDR2 is LQKENI. The CDR3 is 15 amino acids. The CDR3 coding sequence is TGTGCCAGCTCACCGGTGCGTAGCTCCTACAATGAGCAGTTCTTC. This encodes CASSPVRSSYNEQFF.

This clone was observed once. V and J are TRBV5-1 and TRBJ2-6; D unresolved. Germline V gene lookup returns CDR1 SGHRS and CDR2 YFSETQ. The V end was cut by 0 bases, the J end by 0 bases, with 4 bases between. This CDR3 is 15 amino acids long. CDR3: CASSLAGSGANVLTF. The DNA for the CDR3 is TGCGCCAGCAGCTTGGCCGGCTCTGGGGCCAACGTCCTGACTTTC.

V usage is TRBV27 and J usage is TRBJ1-5, with D unresolved. Germline lookup yields CDR1 MNHEY and CDR2 SMNVEV (reference sequence). The CDR3 runs to 13 residues. Trimming removed 9 bases at V and 2 bases at J, with 11 bases between. CDR3 amino acids: CASTVGRNQPQHF. CDR3 sequence (DNA): TGTGCCAGTACTGTTGGGCGCAATCAGCCCCAGCATTTT.

The J gene is TRBJ1-2, the V gene TRBV9; weak D call: TRBD1 (6 bases). Trimming took 0 bases from V and 8 from J, leaving 14 bases between them. Germline V gives CDR1 SGDLS, CDR2 YYNGEE. The CDR3 length is 14 residues. The CDR3: CASSVETGVSGYTF. CDR3 coding DNA: TGTGCCAGCAGCGTAGAGACAGGTGTTTCGGGCTACACCTTC.

This clone was found a few times. The chain joins TRBV3-1 (or the pseudogene TRBV3-2) to TRBJ1-3; weak D call: TRBD1 (6 bases). This CDR3 comprises 17 residues. Germline V lookup: CDR1 LGHDT, CDR2 YNNKEL (reference sequence). V was cut by 1 base and J by 4 bases, with 17 bases left in between. CDR3 loop: CASSQGIWGRKGNTIYF. CDR3 coding DNA: TGTGCCAGCAGCCAAGGAATCTGGGGGCGAAAAGGAAACACCATATATTTT.

This clone occurred a few times. The V and J genes are TRBV11-3 and TRBJ2-7; no definite D call. V was cut by 2 bases and J by 4 bases, with 9 bases left in between. There are 13 residues in the CDR3. CDR1 is SGHNT, CDR2 YENEEA, per germline. The CDR3 sequence is CASSLNVGYEQYF. CDR3 nucleotides: TGTGCCAGCAGCTTAAATGTCGGGTACGAGCAGTACTTC. Supplemented by reference TRBV11-3 and TRBJ2-7, the full variable domain reads EAGVVQSPRYKIIEKKQPVAFWCNPISGHNTLYWYLQNLGQGPELLIRYENEEAVDDSQLPKDRFSAERLKGVDSTLKIQPAELGDSAVYLCASSLNVGYEQYFGPGTRLTVT.

The chain is built from TRBV19 and TRBJ1-6; 7 bases line up with TRBD1. The CDR3 loop spans 14 amino acids. CDR1 and CDR2 (germline): LNHDA, SQIVND (reference sequence). V dropped 6 bases and J dropped 10; count of bases not matched to a gene: 9. The CDR3 is CASSRQGVRSPLHF. The CDR3 DNA sequence: TGTGCCAGTAGCCGACAGGGAGTGAGGTCACCCCTCCACTTT.

This chain connects TRBV3-1 (or the pseudogene TRBV3-2) to TRBJ2-5, with 14 bases identical to TRBD2. CDR1 and CDR2 from the germline V gene are LGHDT and YNNKEL (reference sequence). The junction had 9 bases not matched to a gene; V was cut back by 4 bases and J by 5 bases. This CDR3 has 17 residues. This CDR3 reads CASSPFGTSGGRETQYF. The CDR3 DNA is TGTGCCAGCAGCCCATTCGGGACTAGCGGGGGACGGGAGACCCAGTACTTC.

The gene calls are TRBV6-1 and TRBJ1-5; D is ambiguous. V was clipped by 1 base and J by 6 bases, with 16 bases between them. The germline CDR1 and CDR2 sequences are MNHNS and SASEGT. The CDR3 is 16 residues long. The CDR3 nucleotides read TGTGCCAGCAGTGAAGGGCTCGGGAGGCGAGTTCAGCCCCAGCATTTT. Its translation: CASSEGLGRRVQPQHF.

The gene calls are TRBV7-9 and TRBJ2-7; D is perhaps TRBD2 (5 bases). V lost 5 bases to trimming and J lost 2 bases, with 16 bases between them. The CDR3 is 15 amino acids. CDR1 and CDR2 from the germline V gene are SEHNR and FQNEAQ (reference sequence). The CDR3 region is CASSPISGITYEQYF. CDR3 coding DNA: TGTGCCAGCAGCCCAATATCCGGGATAACCTACGAGCAGTACTTC.

This clone was seen a single time. This chain uses TRBV27 with TRBJ1-5, with D possibly being TRBD1 (6 bases). This CDR3 spans 16 amino acids. Germline CDR1 is MNHEY and CDR2 is SMNVEV (reference sequence). The germline V and J ends were trimmed by 4 bases and 6 bases, with 19 bases remaining between them. This CDR3 reads CASSSLPPGEGQPQHF. In nucleotides, the CDR3 is TGTGCCAGCAGTTCTCTACCCCCAGGGGAGGGTCAGCCCCAGCATTTT.